This T cell receptor (beta chain) is drawn from a study of blood T cell repertoires in COVID-19. On the study more broadly: Material from acute and convalescent COVID-19 was sourced from the United States, Italy and Spain. T cells, B-cell-depleted T cells, or PBMCs provided the cDNA or gDNA that served as material.

Germline V gives CDR1 SGHTA, CDR2 FQGTGA. This CDR3 is 16 amino acids long. V lost 5 bases, J lost 5 bases, and 12 bases stayed unmatched. Study processing details: Reference gene primer amplification gave estimated nucleated cell counts. Sequencing was performed with immunoSEQ multiplex PCR; in TCRdb, only in-frame clones are kept and a portion is missing. V, J and clone size are taken as reported in that table, and D and trimming were inferred from the DNA itself. The sample includes under 130,000 clones, over 65% of them seen just once. The clonotype was recovered from a human donor in a cohort sampled during active COVID-19. This sequence joins TRBV7-3 and TRBJ2-5, with TRBD1 matching over 9 bases. Material: peripheral blood. CDR3 in DNA: TGTGCCAGCAGCGCCCACGGACAGGGGATGGGTGAGACCCAGTACTTC. Translated: CASSAHGQGMGETQYF.